These T cell receptor beta chains were read from a single sample in a study of blood T cell repertoires in COVID-19. The table came from immunoSEQ multiplex PCR; TCRdb's copy has only in-frame clones and leaves some out. Among 150,000 to 200,000 clones listed, approximately 86% were seen once. The specimen was peripheral blood. These TCRs come from a man between 65 and 85 years old with acute or convalescent COVID-19. CDR3s leave out the opening cysteine and the closing phenylalanine or tryptophan. D genes are given only for firm matches.

v_call	d_call	j_call	cdr3_aa
TRBV5-5	TRBD1	TRBJ1-2	ASRWTGGNYGYT
TRBV5-1	-	TRBJ1-2	ASTKDGGNYGYT
TRBV19	-	TRBJ1-5	ASSIEAGLGNQPQH
TRBV2	-	TRBJ2-7	ASSSFKTWTYEQY
TRBV11-2	-	TRBJ2-7	ASSLGLTYEQY
TRBV28	-	TRBJ1-1	ASRNRESATEAF
TRBV19	-	TRBJ1-3	ASSIDGTSSGNTIY
TRBV18	TRBD1	TRBJ1-6	ASSPATGSNSPLH
TRBV7-8	-	TRBJ1-3	ASSPLWAFSGNTIY
TRBV29-1	-	TRBJ1-2	SVYRNGYT
TRBV10-3	-	TRBJ2-2	AISVNRGLLGELF